This T cell receptor (beta chain) stems from a study of blood T cell repertoires in COVID-19 (dated by TCRdb to the early 2020s). For context, the study as a whole: The collaborator samples originated in the United States, Italy and Spain and spanned the acute and convalescent phases of COVID-19. The prospective study material was composed of cDNA or gDNA derived from T cells, B-cell-depleted T cells, or PBMCs. Subjects who had been exposed to COVID-19, were actively infected with it, or had recovered from it provided the deeply sampled blood TCRbeta repertoires that made up the dataset. The repertoires were released in a freely available public database meant as a resource for research on the immune response to SARS-CoV-2. The samples were drawn from the first 160 participants of the ongoing ImmuneRACE study and from 1,254 subjects provided by 6 global collaborators. Sample metadata almost always included a de-identified subject ID, COVID-19 status, age in years and sex. HLA class I and class II types, where available, came from metadata supplied by the sample provider rather than from assay-based typing. Paper-wide results and their limitations: The quantity of clinical and demographic metadata differed by source and by participant and was supplied without curation.

Collaborating institutions collected whole blood in K2EDTA tubes following their own protocols. For TCRbeta analysis, collaborator samples were shipped as frozen whole blood, as isolated PBMCs, or as DNA extracted from either sample type. Concerning this clone: The antigen this receptor binds is unknown. Qualities for individual bases were not recorded, and no much larger clone is one base off.

The CDR3 measures 15 amino acids from cysteine to phenylalanine. This entry keeps only the CDR3 DNA: 45 bases, framed from base 1. According to the germline V gene, CDR1 reads SGHNT and CDR2 reads YENEEA. After removal of 4 bases from V and 8 bases from J, the junction retains 5 bases not matched to a gene. The immunoSEQ Assay, a bias-controlled multiplex PCR, was used to amplify TCRbeta CDR3 regions from genomic DNA. As for the authors' bioinformatics: The number of nucleated cells in each sample was estimated by amplification of reference gene primers within the assay. To quantify the absolute abundance of each unique TCRbeta CDR3 rearrangement, sequence reads were collapsed and filtered. For each sample, productive Simpson clonality was calculated by taking the square root of Simpson's diversity index across productive rearrangements. This is the immuneACCESS table as TCRdb keeps it, with only in-frame sequences that have V and J called. A part of the clones is gone; compared with another copy, unresolved V genes explain less than half, and the rest is unexplained. From that table come the V and J calls and clone size; the DNA was used to work out D and trimming. The sample yields 200,000 to 250,000 clones; about 83% were counted once. The ten largest clones take up approximately 8.1% of the sample.

Recombination joined TRBV11-3 with TRBJ2-1; 13 junctional bases match TRBD2. The sequenced material came from peripheral blood. This sequence was found in a woman aged 45-60 years with active or convalescent COVID-19. The CDR3 amino acid sequence is: CASSWTSGSGDEQFF. The DNA sequence follows: TGTGCCAGCAGCTGGACTAGCGGGAGTGGGGATGAGCAGTTCTTC.